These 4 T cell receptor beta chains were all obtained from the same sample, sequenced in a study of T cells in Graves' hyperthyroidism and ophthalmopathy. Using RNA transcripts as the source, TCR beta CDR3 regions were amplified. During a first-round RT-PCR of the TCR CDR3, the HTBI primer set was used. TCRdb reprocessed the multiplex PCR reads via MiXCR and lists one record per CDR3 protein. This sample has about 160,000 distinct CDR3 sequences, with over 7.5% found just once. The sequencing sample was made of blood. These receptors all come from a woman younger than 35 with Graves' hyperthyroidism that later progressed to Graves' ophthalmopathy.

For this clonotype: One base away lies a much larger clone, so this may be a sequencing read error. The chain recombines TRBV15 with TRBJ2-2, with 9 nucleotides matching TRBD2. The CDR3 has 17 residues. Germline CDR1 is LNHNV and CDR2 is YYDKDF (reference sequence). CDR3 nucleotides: TGTGCCACCAGCAGAGTACAGCGGGAGGCTGCCACCGGGGGGCTGTTTTTT. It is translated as CATSRVQREAATGGLFF. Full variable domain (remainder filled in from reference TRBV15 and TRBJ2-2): DAMVIQNPRYQVTQFGKPVTLSCSQTLNHNVMYWYQQKSSQAPKLLFHYYDKDFNNEADTPDNFQSRRPNTSFCFLDIRSPGLGDTAMYLCATSRVQREAATGGLFFGEGSRLTVL.

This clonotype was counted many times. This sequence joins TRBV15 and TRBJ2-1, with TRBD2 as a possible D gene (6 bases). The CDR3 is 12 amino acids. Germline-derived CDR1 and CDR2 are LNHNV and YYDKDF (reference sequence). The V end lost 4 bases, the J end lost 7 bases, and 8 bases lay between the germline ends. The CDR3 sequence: CATSTLANEQFF. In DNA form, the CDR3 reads TGTGCCACCAGCACCCTAGCGAATGAGCAGTTCTTC.

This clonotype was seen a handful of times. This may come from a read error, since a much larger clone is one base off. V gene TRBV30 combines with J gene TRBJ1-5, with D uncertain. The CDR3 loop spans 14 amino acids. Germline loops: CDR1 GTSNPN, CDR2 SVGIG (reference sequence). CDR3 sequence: CAWRADTANQPRHF. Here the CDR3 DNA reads TGTGCCTGGAGGGCAGACACCGCCAATCAGCCCCGGCATTTT. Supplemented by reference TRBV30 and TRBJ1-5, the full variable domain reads SQTIHQWPATLVQPVGSPLSLECTVEGTSNPNLYWYRQAAGRGLQLLFYSVGIGQISSEVPQNLSASRPQDRQFILSSKKLLLSDSGFYLCAWRADTANQPRHFGDGTRLSIL.

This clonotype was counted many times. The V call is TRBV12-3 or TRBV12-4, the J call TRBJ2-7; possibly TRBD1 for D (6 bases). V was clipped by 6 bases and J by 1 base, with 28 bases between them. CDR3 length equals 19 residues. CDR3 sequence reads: CASSLSQGKYGVRSYEQYF. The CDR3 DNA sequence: TGTGCCAGCAGCCTCTCCCAGGGGAAGTACGGAGTTAGATCCTACGAGCAGTACTTC.